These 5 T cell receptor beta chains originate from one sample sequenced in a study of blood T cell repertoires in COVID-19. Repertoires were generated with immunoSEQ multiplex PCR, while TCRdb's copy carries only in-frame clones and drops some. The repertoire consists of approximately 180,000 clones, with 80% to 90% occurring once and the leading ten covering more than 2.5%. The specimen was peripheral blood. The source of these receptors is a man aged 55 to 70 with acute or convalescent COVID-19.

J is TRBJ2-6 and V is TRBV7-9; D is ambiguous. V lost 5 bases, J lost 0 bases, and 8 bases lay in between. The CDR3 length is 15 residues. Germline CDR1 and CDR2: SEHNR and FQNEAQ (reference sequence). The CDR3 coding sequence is TGTGCCAGCAGCCGCAGGCACTCTGGGGCCAACGTCCTGACTTTC. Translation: CASSRRHSGANVLTF.

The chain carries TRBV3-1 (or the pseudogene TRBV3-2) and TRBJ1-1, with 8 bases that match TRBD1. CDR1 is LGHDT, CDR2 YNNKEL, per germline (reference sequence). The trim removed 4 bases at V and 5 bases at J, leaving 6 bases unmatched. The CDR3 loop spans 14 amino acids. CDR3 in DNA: TGTGCCAGCAGCCGGGGACAGGCGATAACTGAAGCTTTCTTT. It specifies CASSRGQAITEAFF.

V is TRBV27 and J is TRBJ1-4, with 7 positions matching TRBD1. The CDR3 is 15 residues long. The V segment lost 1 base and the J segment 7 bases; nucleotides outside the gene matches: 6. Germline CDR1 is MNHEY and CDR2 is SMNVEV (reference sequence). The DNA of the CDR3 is TGTGCCAGCAGTTTATTGGAAGGGGGCGGTGAAAAACTGTTTTTT. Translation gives CASSLLEGGGEKLFF.

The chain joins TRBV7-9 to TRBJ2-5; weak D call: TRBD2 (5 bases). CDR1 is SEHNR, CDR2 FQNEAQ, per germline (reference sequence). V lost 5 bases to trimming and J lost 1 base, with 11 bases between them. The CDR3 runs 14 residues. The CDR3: CASSGGLTQETQYF. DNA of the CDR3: TGTGCCAGCAGCGGAGGACTCACCCAAGAGACCCAGTACTTC.

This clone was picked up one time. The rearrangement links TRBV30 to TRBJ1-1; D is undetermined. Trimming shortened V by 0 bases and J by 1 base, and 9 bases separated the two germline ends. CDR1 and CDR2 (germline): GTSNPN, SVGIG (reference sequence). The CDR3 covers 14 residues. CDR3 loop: CAWSVRGGNTEAFF. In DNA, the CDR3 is TGTGCCTGGAGTGTACGGGGAGGGAACACTGAAGCTTTCTTT.